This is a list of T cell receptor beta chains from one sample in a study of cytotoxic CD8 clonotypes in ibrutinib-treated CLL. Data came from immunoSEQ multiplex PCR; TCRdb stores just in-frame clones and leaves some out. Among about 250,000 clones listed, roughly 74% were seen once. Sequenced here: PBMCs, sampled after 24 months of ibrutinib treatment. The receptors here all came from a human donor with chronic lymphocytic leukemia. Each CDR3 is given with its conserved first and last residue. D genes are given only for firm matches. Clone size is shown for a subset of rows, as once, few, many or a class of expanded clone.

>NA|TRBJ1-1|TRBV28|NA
CASSLGIPGLSWEAFF
TGTGCCAGCAGTTTGGGCATTCCGGGACTAAGTTGGGAAGCTTTCTTT
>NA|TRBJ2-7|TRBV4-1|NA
CASSQGTKLYEQYF
TGCGCCAGCAGCCAAGGGACCAAACTCTACGAGCAGTACTTC
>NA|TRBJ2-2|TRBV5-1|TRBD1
CASHGTGGGSPLNTGELFF
TGCGCCAGCCACGGGACAGGGGGCGGTTCGCCGTTGAACACCGGGGAGCTGTTTTTT
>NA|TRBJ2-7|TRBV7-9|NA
CASSLGGEGAYEQYF
TGTGCCAGCAGCTTAGGCGGGGAAGGGGCCTACGAGCAGTACTTC
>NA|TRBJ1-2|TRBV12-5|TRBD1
CASGPGQGPYGYTF
TGTGCTAGTGGTCCCGGACAGGGTCCCTATGGCTACACCTTC
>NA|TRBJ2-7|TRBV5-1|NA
CASSWRGALYEQYF
TGCGCCAGCAGCTGGAGGGGGGCCCTTTACGAGCAGTACTTC
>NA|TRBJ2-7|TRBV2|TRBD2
CASSKLAGAQGEQYF
TGTGCCAGCAGTAAACTAGCGGGAGCTCAGGGCGAGCAGTACTTC
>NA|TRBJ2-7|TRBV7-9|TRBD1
CASSPPTGVNSYEQYF
TGTGCCAGCAGCCCCCCGACAGGGGTAAACTCCTACGAGCAGTACTTC
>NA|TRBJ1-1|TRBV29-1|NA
CSVEEPGKLNTEAFF
TGCAGCGTTGAAGAGCCCGGAAAACTGAACACTGAAGCTTTCTTT
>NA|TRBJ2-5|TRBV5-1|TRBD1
CASSIGQGAETQYF
TGCGCCAGCAGCATCGGACAGGGGGCAGAGACCCAGTACTTC
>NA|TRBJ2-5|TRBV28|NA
CASRVAGLLQETQYF
TGTGCCAGCAGGGTCGCGGGACTGTTACAAGAGACCCAGTACTTC
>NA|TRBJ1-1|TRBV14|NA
CASSQDSGTEAFF
TGTGCCAGCAGCCAAGATTCGGGGACTGAAGCTTTCTTT
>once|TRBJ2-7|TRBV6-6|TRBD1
CASRLRDRVYEQYF
TGTGCCAGCAGACTCCGGGACAGGGTGTACGAGCAGTACTTC
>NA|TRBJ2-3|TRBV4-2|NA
CASSQGPISSWDTQYF
TGTGCCAGCAGCCAGGGTCCGATATCGTCCTGGGATACGCAGTATTTT
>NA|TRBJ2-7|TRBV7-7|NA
CASSPGENGEQYF
TGTGCTAGCAGCCCCGGGGAAAATGGGGAGCAGTACTTC
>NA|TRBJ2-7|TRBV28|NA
CASSYPERHGSYEQYF
TGTGCCAGCAGTTATCCGGAGAGGCATGGCTCCTACGAGCAGTACTTC
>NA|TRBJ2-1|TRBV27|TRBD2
CASSSGGAGANEQFF
TGTGCCAGCAGTTCTGGGGGAGCGGGGGCCAATGAGCAGTTCTTC
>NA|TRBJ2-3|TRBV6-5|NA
CASRGGGLGTDTQYF
TGTGCCAGCCGTGGGGGCGGGTTGGGCACAGATACGCAGTATTTT
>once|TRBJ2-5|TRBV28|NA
CASSDLDRISGTQYF
TGTGCCAGCAGTGACCTCGACCGAATCTCGGGGACCCAGTACTTC
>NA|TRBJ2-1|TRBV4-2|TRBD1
CASSQGGQHNEQFF
TGTGCCAGCAGCCAAGGGGGACAGCACAATGAGCAGTTCTTC
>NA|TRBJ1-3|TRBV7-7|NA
CASSPTLQESSGNTIYF
TGTGCTAGCAGCCCAACGCTACAGGAGAGCTCTGGAAACACCATATATTTT
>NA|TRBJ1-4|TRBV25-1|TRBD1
CASNRGNEKLFF
TGTGCCAGCAACAGGGGAAATGAAAAACTGTTTTTT
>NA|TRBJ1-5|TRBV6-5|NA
CASSYEGVTKQPQHF
TGTGCCAGCAGTTACGAGGGGGTAACGAAGCAGCCCCAGCATTTT
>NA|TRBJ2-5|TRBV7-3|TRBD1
CASSPRQGASETQYF
TGTGCCAGCAGCCCCCGACAGGGGGCATCGGAGACCCAGTACTTC
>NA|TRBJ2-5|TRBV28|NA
CASSFGGSETQYF
TGTGCCAGCAGTTTTGGAGGGAGTGAGACCCAGTACTTC
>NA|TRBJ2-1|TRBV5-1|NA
CASSLVTGEGEQFF
TGCGCCAGCAGCTTGGTGACAGGGGAGGGTGAGCAGTTCTTC
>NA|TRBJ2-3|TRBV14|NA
CASGLASTDTQYF
TGTGCCAGCGGCCTCGCCAGCACAGATACGCAGTATTTT
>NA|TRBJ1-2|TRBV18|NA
CASSPPSAHGGYTF
TGTGCCAGCTCACCACCGTCCGCTCACGGTGGCTACACCTTC